The source of this T cell receptor beta chain is a study of shared clonotypes between healthy human individuals. Only one count was recorded for this clone. The CDR3 totals 16 residues. Trimming stripped 5 bases from V and 0 bases from J, with 11 bases between. Per germline, CDR1 MDHEN and CDR2 SYDVKM. The data were produced by immunoSEQ multiplex PCR, yet TCRdb's version contains in-frame clones alone and is incomplete. The sample carries some 1,900,000 clones, about 95% recorded once. Selected positively for CCR7 and CD45RO-negative, naive CD8 cells excluded terminally differentiated effector memory CD45RA+ cells.

The TCR was taken from a man aged 18-30 years in good health. The rearrangement links TRBV28 to TRBJ1-6; D call uncertain. Sample: naive CD8+ T cells sorted from blood. The DNA of the CDR3 is TGTGCCAGCAGTCTCGGCCGGAGCTCCTATAATTCACCCCTCCACTTT. Translating gives CASSLGRSSYNSPLHF.